The rows below give T cell receptor beta chains drawn from one sample of a study of T cell repertoires in cytomegalovirus infection. Antigen specificity for these receptors is unknown. TCRdb itself ran the reads through MiXCR, one entry per CDR3 protein. The table lists some 900,000 distinct CDR3 sequences, around a third of them singletons, with around 11% in the top ten. Specimen: cultured CD8+ T cells from PBMCs, collected from culture after CMV antigen stimulation. These receptors all stem from a human donor in good health (CMV status not recorded). Some clones in this sample may be carry-over from other donors' samples. Each CDR3 is given with its conserved first and last residue. Fields, in order: D gene, J gene, V gene, clone size, CDR3 DNA, CDR3 protein. D genes are given only for firm matches. Where a row states a size, it is once, few, many or the class of an expanded clone; other rows omit it.

D gene: .; J gene: TRBJ1-5; V gene: TRBV6-1; clone size: .; CDR3 DNA: TGTGCCAGCAGTAACCCCACAGAGTATAGCAATCAGCCCCAGCATTTT; CDR3 protein: CASSNPTEYSNQPQHF
D gene: .; J gene: TRBJ2-3; V gene: TRBV7-9; clone size: .; CDR3 DNA: TGTGCCAGCAGCTTAAAAGCGGGCGGAGATACGCAGTATTTT; CDR3 protein: CASSLKAGGDTQYF
D gene: .; J gene: TRBJ1-2; V gene: TRBV6-6; clone size: .; CDR3 DNA: TGTGCCAGCACCCAATTCCTTCCTGAAATCGACACACAGATTCCCTATGGCTACACCTTC; CDR3 protein: CASTQFLPEIDTQIPYGYTF
D gene: .; J gene: TRBJ2-1; V gene: TRBV15; clone size: few; CDR3 DNA: TGTGCCACCAGCAGCCGGGGACCCTACAATGAGCAGTTCTTC; CDR3 protein: CATSSRGPYNEQFF
D gene: .; J gene: TRBJ2-7; V gene: TRBV27; clone size: .; CDR3 DNA: TGTGCCAGCAGTTTATCGTTACCCAGCTGGGGCGGCGAGCAGTACTTC; CDR3 protein: CASSLSLPSWGGEQYF
D gene: .; J gene: TRBJ2-1; V gene: TRBV5-6; clone size: many; CDR3 DNA: TGTGCCAGCAGCTTGGATAAAGTCTGGGGCCGCCACAATGAGCAGTTCTTC; CDR3 protein: CASSLDKVWGRHNEQFF
D gene: .; J gene: TRBJ1-2; V gene: TRBV12-3/TRBV12-4; clone size: many; CDR3 DNA: TGTGCCAGCAGCCCCGGGAGACCAGCTAACTATGGCTACACCTTC; CDR3 protein: CASSPGRPANYGYTF
D gene: TRBD1; J gene: TRBJ2-7; V gene: TRBV29-1; clone size: .; CDR3 DNA: TGCAGCGTTGATGGGACAGATACCTACGAGCAGTACTTC; CDR3 protein: CSVDGTDTYEQYF
D gene: .; J gene: TRBJ2-7; V gene: TRBV12-3/TRBV12-4; clone size: many; CDR3 DNA: TGTGCCAGCAGTTTAGGGTGGGACGAGCAGTACTTC; CDR3 protein: CASSLGWDEQYF
D gene: TRBD2; J gene: TRBJ2-1; V gene: TRBV27; clone size: .; CDR3 DNA: TGTGCCAGCAGTTTAACAGCGGGGGCCTTATACAATGAGCAGTTCTTC; CDR3 protein: CASSLTAGALYNEQFF
D gene: .; J gene: TRBJ2-1; V gene: TRBV11-2; clone size: .; CDR3 DNA: TGTGCCAGCAGCTTATACGGGGGTGAGGACGATGAGCAGTTCTTC; CDR3 protein: CASSLYGGEDDEQFF
D gene: .; J gene: TRBJ2-7; V gene: TRBV27; clone size: .; CDR3 DNA: TGTGCCAGCAGTGCCGGGGTACCGTACGAGCAGTACTTC; CDR3 protein: CASSAGVPYEQYF
D gene: TRBD1; J gene: TRBJ2-1; V gene: TRBV4-1; clone size: .; CDR3 DNA: TGCGCCAGCAGCCAATCCACAGGGGGTCCGCGCAATGAGCAGTTCTTC; CDR3 protein: CASSQSTGGPRNEQFF
D gene: TRBD2; J gene: TRBJ2-3; V gene: TRBV11-2; clone size: .; CDR3 DNA: TGTGCCAGCAGCTGGGGGTTCGAAGCGGGGGTAGATACGCAGTATTTT; CDR3 protein: CASSWGFEAGVDTQYF
D gene: TRBD2; J gene: TRBJ2-5; V gene: TRBV7-6; clone size: few; CDR3 DNA: TGTGCCAGCAGCAAGACTAGCGGGAAAGAGACCCAGTACTTC; CDR3 protein: CASSKTSGKETQYF
D gene: .; J gene: TRBJ1-4; V gene: TRBV7-2; clone size: many; CDR3 DNA: TGTGCCAGCAGCTTCCGGGGAGCAACTAATGAAAAACTGTTTTTT; CDR3 protein: CASSFRGATNEKLFF
D gene: TRBD1; J gene: TRBJ2-7; V gene: TRBV7-2; clone size: .; CDR3 DNA: TGTGCCAGCAGCTCCGGACAGGGTTTACGCTACGAGCAGTACTTC; CDR3 protein: CASSSGQGLRYEQYF
D gene: .; J gene: TRBJ2-1; V gene: TRBV10-3; clone size: .; CDR3 DNA: TGTGCCATCAGTGAGGTGGGGGGTTTAAGCAATGAGCAGTTCTTC; CDR3 protein: CAISEVGGLSNEQFF
D gene: TRBD2; J gene: TRBJ2-3; V gene: TRBV7-8; clone size: .; CDR3 DNA: TGTGCCAGCAGCCCCGGGACTAGCCCCAATACGCAGTATTTT; CDR3 protein: CASSPGTSPNTQYF
D gene: .; J gene: TRBJ1-2; V gene: TRBV28; clone size: few; CDR3 DNA: TGTGCCAGCAGTCCGTCGGACTTGGTTAGCGGCTACACCTTC; CDR3 protein: CASSPSDLVSGYTF
D gene: .; J gene: TRBJ2-1; V gene: TRBV6-2/TRBV6-3; clone size: .; CDR3 DNA: TGTGCCAGCAGGGACGGGTGGGGCTCCTACAATGAGCAGTTCTTC; CDR3 protein: CASRDGWGSYNEQFF
D gene: TRBD1; J gene: TRBJ1-2; V gene: TRBV7-9; clone size: once; CDR3 DNA: TGTGCCAGCAGCGGGACAGGCCGAGATGGCTACACCTTC; CDR3 protein: CASSGTGRDGYTF
D gene: .; J gene: TRBJ1-1; V gene: TRBV15; clone size: .; CDR3 DNA: TGTGCCACCAGCAGCTTTGCCGAGACTGAAGCTTTCTTT; CDR3 protein: CATSSFAETEAFF
D gene: .; J gene: TRBJ2-3; V gene: TRBV13; clone size: .; CDR3 DNA: TGTGCCAGCAGCTTAGACCCCTCCGGGGGACGGGAAGATACGCAGTATTTT; CDR3 protein: CASSLDPSGGREDTQYF
D gene: .; J gene: TRBJ1-1; V gene: TRBV7-9; clone size: few; CDR3 DNA: TGTGCCAGCAGCTTAGCTGCAGGGGCGGCTTTCTTT; CDR3 protein: CASSLAAGAAFF
D gene: TRBD2; J gene: TRBJ2-7; V gene: TRBV7-9; clone size: few; CDR3 DNA: TGTGCCAGCAGCGGGGGACTAACGAGCTCCTACGAGCAGTACTTC; CDR3 protein: CASSGGLTSSYEQYF
D gene: .; J gene: TRBJ2-1; V gene: TRBV12-3/TRBV12-4; clone size: .; CDR3 DNA: TGTGCCAGCAGTCCCTGGGGTGAGTGGGGGAACTACAATGAGCAGTTCTTC; CDR3 protein: CASSPWGEWGNYNEQFF
D gene: .; J gene: TRBJ2-3; V gene: TRBV12-3/TRBV12-4; clone size: few; CDR3 DNA: TGTGCCAGCAGTCCCGAGGGGAGGACAGATACGCAGTATTTT; CDR3 protein: CASSPEGRTDTQYF
D gene: .; J gene: TRBJ1-1; V gene: TRBV7-9; clone size: .; CDR3 DNA: TGTGCCACCAGCGTTAGGCGGAAGATGAACACTGAAGCTTTCTTT; CDR3 protein: CATSVRRKMNTEAFF
D gene: .; J gene: TRBJ2-7; V gene: TRBV15; clone size: .; CDR3 DNA: TGTGCCACCAGCAGAATTTACGTGACCCACGAGCAGTACTTC; CDR3 protein: CATSRIYVTHEQYF
D gene: TRBD1; J gene: TRBJ2-1; V gene: TRBV27; clone size: once; CDR3 DNA: TGTGCCAGCGACTGGCAGGGGGATGAGCAGTTCTTC; CDR3 protein: CASDWQGDEQFF
D gene: TRBD2; J gene: TRBJ2-1; V gene: TRBV3-1; clone size: .; CDR3 DNA: TGTGCCAGCAGCCAAGGGCTCGGGGGGGTTTACAATGAGCAGTTCTTC; CDR3 protein: CASSQGLGGVYNEQFF
D gene: .; J gene: TRBJ2-1; V gene: TRBV5-4; clone size: .; CDR3 DNA: TGTGCCAGCAGCTCGAAGACTTTCTCCTACAATGAGCAGTTCTTC; CDR3 protein: CASSSKTFSYNEQFF
D gene: .; J gene: TRBJ1-5; V gene: TRBV19; clone size: .; CDR3 DNA: TGTGCCAGCCTTCGCAGAGGCGGATTCTATCAGCCCCAGCATTTT; CDR3 protein: CASLRRGGFYQPQHF
D gene: .; J gene: TRBJ2-1; V gene: TRBV6-1; clone size: few; CDR3 DNA: TGTGCCAGCAGTGAGTACAGAAGCTCCTACAATGAGCAGTTCTTC; CDR3 protein: CASSEYRSSYNEQFF
D gene: .; J gene: TRBJ1-1; V gene: TRBV19; clone size: few; CDR3 DNA: TGTGCCAGTATGTATAGTTTTGAAGCTTTCTTT; CDR3 protein: CASMYSFEAFF
D gene: .; J gene: TRBJ1-5; V gene: TRBV12-3/TRBV12-4; clone size: .; CDR3 DNA: TGTGTCAGCAGTTCGGAAAGGGTCAATCAGCCCCAGCATTTT; CDR3 protein: CVSSSERVNQPQHF
D gene: .; J gene: TRBJ2-7; V gene: TRBV5-1; clone size: .; CDR3 DNA: TGCGCCAGCAGCTGGGACCCCCAGTGGACCTACGAGCAGTACTTC; CDR3 protein: CASSWDPQWTYEQYF
D gene: .; J gene: TRBJ1-5; V gene: TRBV12-3/TRBV12-4; clone size: few; CDR3 DNA: TGTGCCAGCAGTTTGTTAGGGGTCAATCAGCCCCAGCATTTT; CDR3 protein: CASSLLGVNQPQHF
D gene: TRBD2; J gene: TRBJ2-3; V gene: TRBV6-2/TRBV6-3; clone size: .; CDR3 DNA: TGTGCCAGCGGTTACTTCCAGCGGGGGGGTACAGATACGCAGTATTTT; CDR3 protein: CASGYFQRGGTDTQYF
D gene: .; J gene: TRBJ2-7; V gene: TRBV10-2; clone size: .; CDR3 DNA: TGCGCCAGCAGTGAGGTTGGGCCCAACGAGCAGTACTTC; CDR3 protein: CASSEVGPNEQYF
D gene: .; J gene: TRBJ1-2; V gene: TRBV7-3; clone size: few; CDR3 DNA: TGTGCCAGCAGACGACAGGAAAGGGATGGCTACACCTTC; CDR3 protein: CASRRQERDGYTF
D gene: TRBD2; J gene: TRBJ2-4; V gene: TRBV5-4; clone size: .; CDR3 DNA: TGTGCCAGCAGGGCGGGGGGGCAAGGCATTCAGTACTTC; CDR3 protein: CASRAGGQGIQYF
D gene: .; J gene: TRBJ1-5; V gene: TRBV7-2; clone size: many; CDR3 DNA: TGTGCCAGCAGCTTAGAGGTAGGCAATCAGCCCCAGCATTTT; CDR3 protein: CASSLEVGNQPQHF
D gene: .; J gene: TRBJ1-1; V gene: TRBV6-5; clone size: few; CDR3 DNA: TGTGCCACATCGGAAGGGGTCGGGTACATGAACACTGAAGCTTTCTTT; CDR3 protein: CATSEGVGYMNTEAFF
D gene: .; J gene: TRBJ1-2; V gene: TRBV6-5; clone size: few; CDR3 DNA: TGTGCCAGCAGTTACGGCAGCTTGGGTGGCTACACCTTC; CDR3 protein: CASSYGSLGGYTF
D gene: TRBD1; J gene: TRBJ1-1; V gene: TRBV14; clone size: .; CDR3 DNA: TGTGCCAGCAACCAAGGGACAGGGGGCACTGAAGCTTTCTTT; CDR3 protein: CASNQGTGGTEAFF
D gene: TRBD2; J gene: TRBJ2-3; V gene: TRBV27; clone size: .; CDR3 DNA: TGTGCCAGTAGTTTAGCGGGGACTAGCGGGGGGGGGAGCACAGATACGCAGTATTTT; CDR3 protein: CASSLAGTSGGGSTDTQYF
D gene: TRBD1; J gene: TRBJ2-5; V gene: TRBV7-9; clone size: .; CDR3 DNA: TGTGCCACCGTTAGGGGGCTTCAGGAGACCCAGTACTTC; CDR3 protein: CATVRGLQETQYF
D gene: TRBD1; J gene: TRBJ1-5; V gene: TRBV7-8; clone size: many; CDR3 DNA: TGTGCCAGCAGCTATAACCGGGACAGGGTTAATCAGCCCCAGCATTTT; CDR3 protein: CASSYNRDRVNQPQHF
D gene: .; J gene: TRBJ1-2; V gene: TRBV28; clone size: few; CDR3 DNA: TGTGCCAGCAGTTTGGACAGCTATAACTATGGCTACACCTTC; CDR3 protein: CASSLDSYNYGYTF